These T cell receptor beta chains were read from a single sample in a study of T-cell memory formation after mild COVID-19. TCRdb ran MiXCR on the 5' RACE reads and lists one entry per CDR3 protein. The sample holds a few hundred thousand distinct CDR3 sequences, around a tenth seen once. The sample taken for sequencing was PBMCs or a T cell subset sorted from them (not recorded which). Every receptor here comes from a man younger than 35 who had mild COVID-19 (a few samples of this study predate the infection). Cell type and time point are not known. CDR3s include the opening cysteine and the closing phenylalanine or tryptophan. D genes are given only for firm matches. Some rows have no size entry. The others give once, few or many, or a class for an expanded clone.

cdr3_aa,cdr3_nt,d_call,clone_size,j_call,v_call
CASSRPKTGRTEAFF,TGCGCCAGCAGCCGACCGAAGACAGGGCGTACTGAAGCTTTCTTT,TRBD1,few,TRBJ1-1,TRBV4-1
CASSSRASTDTQYF,TGTGCCAGCAGCTCTCGGGCTTCTACAGATACGCAGTATTTT,-,few,TRBJ2-3,TRBV7-3
CASELAGGETQYF,TGCGCCAGCGAACTAGCGGGGGGAGAGACCCAGTACTTC,TRBD2,few,TRBJ2-5,TRBV5-1
CASREGSAGANVLTF,TGCGCCAGCAGAGAGGGATCGGCCGGGGCCAACGTCCTGACTTTC,-,few,TRBJ2-6,TRBV5-1
CASSDRGAETQYF,TGTGCCAGCAGCGACCGCGGGGCAGAGACCCAGTACTTC,-,few,TRBJ2-5,TRBV7-8
CASSTYRATGELFF,TGTGCCAGCAGTACCTACAGGGCCACCGGGGAGCTGTTTTTT,-,-,TRBJ2-2,TRBV12-3/TRBV12-4
CASSTSRQGAGGELFF,TGTGCCAGCAGCACATCAAGACAGGGGGCCGGCGGGGAGCTGTTTTTT,TRBD1,few,TRBJ2-2,TRBV9
CASSLVTNSNTEAFF,TGCGCCAGCAGCTTGGTGACAAACTCGAACACTGAAGCTTTCTTT,-,-,TRBJ1-1,TRBV5-1
CASSEAVRTTDTQYF,TGTGCCAGCAGTGAGGCAGTTAGAACCACAGATACGCAGTATTTT,-,few,TRBJ2-3,TRBV25-1
CASSGGTVPSYEQYF,TGTGCCAGCAGTGGCGGGACAGTCCCTTCCTACGAGCAGTACTTC,-,-,TRBJ2-7,TRBV6-5
CASTFSGGGANYGYTF,TGTGCCAGCACCTTCTCGGGTGGGGGGGCAAACTATGGCTACACCTTC,-,few,TRBJ1-2,TRBV28
CASSLTRSRQGAAGELFF,TGTGCCAGCAGCTTAACCCGCTCACGACAGGGGGCGGCCGGGGAGCTGTTTTTT,TRBD1,-,TRBJ2-2,TRBV7-8
CSASWGDETQYF,TGCAGTGCTAGCTGGGGGGACGAGACCCAGTACTTC,-,-,TRBJ2-5,TRBV20-1
CSARGSSGGTYEQYF,TGCAGTGCTAGGGGCTCTAGCGGGGGGACCTACGAGCAGTACTTC,TRBD2,few,TRBJ2-7,TRBV20-1
CASSSVDRWGETQYF,TGTGCCAGCAGCTCCGTGGACAGGTGGGGAGAGACCCAGTACTTC,TRBD1,few,TRBJ2-5,TRBV7-9
CASGDTGAYNSPLHF,TGTGCCAGCGGCGATACAGGAGCCTATAATTCACCCCTCCACTTT,-,few,TRBJ1-6,TRBV28
CASSPRQSNYGYTF,TGTGCCAGCAGCCCGCGACAGAGCAACTATGGCTACACCTTC,-,-,TRBJ1-2,TRBV7-2
CSAWGGASNQPQHF,TGCAGTGCTTGGGGTGGGGCCTCAAATCAGCCCCAGCATTTT,-,few,TRBJ1-5,TRBV20-1
CASSPPLSQETQYF,TGTGCCAGCTCACCACCGCTCAGTCAAGAGACCCAGTACTTC,-,-,TRBJ2-5,TRBV18
CASSLLGGSYNEQFF,TGCGCCAGCAGCTTGTTAGGGGGCTCCTACAATGAGCAGTTCTTC,-,many,TRBJ2-1,TRBV5-1
CASSPYYLSYNEQFF,TGTGCCAGCAGCCCCTACTACCTTTCCTACAATGAGCAGTTCTTC,-,-,TRBJ2-1,TRBV5-5
CASSSSGATNEKLFF,TGTGCCAGCAGTTCCTCGGGGGCAACTAATGAAAAACTGTTTTTT,-,few,TRBJ1-4,TRBV6-6
CASSRDRGEYQETQYF,TGTGCCAGCAGCCGAGACAGGGGAGAGTACCAAGAGACCCAGTACTTC,TRBD1,few,TRBJ2-5,TRBV28
CASQGDTEAFF,TGTGCCAGCCAGGGGGACACTGAAGCTTTCTTT,TRBD1,few,TRBJ1-1,TRBV7-9
CASSTHQGAAEAFF,TGTGCCAGCAGCACACACCAGGGGGCTGCTGAAGCTTTCTTT,TRBD1,few,TRBJ1-1,TRBV5-4
CASSIMGQWRDTQYF,TGTGCCAGCAGCATCATGGGACAGTGGAGGGATACGCAGTATTTT,TRBD1,-,TRBJ2-3,TRBV7-2
CASSRRQGGNIQYF,TGTGCCAGCAGCCGGAGACAGGGAGGGAACATTCAGTACTTC,-,-,TRBJ2-4,TRBV5-5
CSAQPGQGYNEQFF,TGCAGTGCACAACCGGGACAGGGCTACAATGAGCAGTTCTTC,TRBD1,few,TRBJ2-1,TRBV20-1
CAISEPSIGPGEQYF,TGTGCCATCAGTGAGCCCAGCATAGGGCCGGGGGAGCAGTACTTC,-,-,TRBJ2-7,TRBV10-3
CASTRGLKETQYF,TGTGCCAGCACGCGGGGTCTGAAAGAGACCCAGTACTTC,-,few,TRBJ2-5,TRBV6-2/TRBV6-3
CASSQASRSRYNEQFF,TGTGCCAGCAGCCAAGCCTCAAGGTCCCGATACAATGAGCAGTTCTTC,-,few,TRBJ2-1,TRBV3-1
CASSPEQDTEAFF,TGTGCCAGCTCACCGGAACAGGACACTGAAGCTTTCTTT,-,few,TRBJ1-1,TRBV18
CATTTGPSSYEQYF,TGTGCCACCACTACAGGGCCTAGCTCCTACGAGCAGTACTTC,-,few,TRBJ2-7,TRBV6-5
CASSLPGWRGGETQYF,TGTGCCAGCAGCTTACCCGGTTGGCGGGGGGGAGAGACCCAGTACTTC,TRBD2,few,TRBJ2-5,TRBV11-2
CASHGQLNQPQHF,TGTGCCAGTCATGGACAGCTTAATCAGCCCCAGCATTTT,-,-,TRBJ1-5,TRBV18
CAIGDSVSTEAFF,TGTGCCATCGGAGACAGTGTGAGCACTGAAGCTTTCTTT,-,-,TRBJ1-1,TRBV10-3
CASIRTGKYQETQYF,TGCGCCAGCATACGGACAGGGAAGTACCAAGAGACCCAGTACTTC,TRBD1,few,TRBJ2-5,TRBV5-1
CASSLGAGRGYTF,TGTGCCAGCAGTTTAGGGGCGGGTAGGGGCTACACCTTC,-,few,TRBJ1-2,TRBV27
CASRSIPGQPYEQYF,TGCGCCAGCAGATCGATACCGGGACAGCCTTACGAGCAGTACTTC,TRBD1,-,TRBJ2-7,TRBV5-1
CASSFSLRGSEETQYF,TGTGCTAGCAGCTTCAGTCTACGGGGGTCGGAGGAGACCCAGTACTTC,-,few,TRBJ2-5,TRBV7-7
CASSQVRLTGAEAFF,TGTGCCAGCAGCCAAGTACGGCTGACGGGCGCTGAAGCTTTCTTT,-,few,TRBJ1-1,TRBV3-1
CASSLLPSGGYEQYF,TGTGCCAGCAGCTTACTACCTAGCGGGGGATACGAGCAGTACTTC,TRBD2,-,TRBJ2-7,TRBV7-2
CASSLLTQENTEAFF,TGCGCCAGCAGCCTCTTAACACAGGAGAACACTGAAGCTTTCTTT,-,few,TRBJ1-1,TRBV5-1
CSASLPAIGGLSYGYTF,TGCAGTGCTAGTCTACCTGCTATCGGGGGTTTATCCTATGGCTACACCTTC,-,-,TRBJ1-2,TRBV20-1
CASSRRKTGQETQYF,TGTGCCAGCAGCCGGAGAAAGACAGGCCAAGAGACCCAGTACTTC,-,-,TRBJ2-5,TRBV7-6
CASSPPGEWGYGYTF,TGTGCCAGCAGTCCCCCGGGGGAGTGGGGCTATGGCTACACCTTC,-,-,TRBJ1-2,TRBV28
CASSLRQGGTDTQYF,TGTGCCAGCAGTTTGCGACAGGGTGGGACAGATACGCAGTATTTT,TRBD1,many,TRBJ2-3,TRBV6-5
CASTFDSPNQPQHF,TGTGCCAGCACCTTTGACAGCCCCAATCAGCCCCAGCATTTT,-,few,TRBJ1-5,TRBV28
CASSFSRQGNTGELFF,TGTGCCAGCAGCTTCAGCAGACAGGGGAACACCGGGGAGCTGTTTTTT,TRBD1,many,TRBJ2-2,TRBV7-6
CSASSRGAYEQYF,TGCAGTGCTAGTTCTAGGGGGGCCTACGAGCAGTACTTC,-,few,TRBJ2-7,TRBV20-1
CASSAGRTRAYEQYF,TGTGCCAGCAGCGCAGGGCGGACTAGGGCCTACGAGCAGTACTTC,TRBD2,many,TRBJ2-7,TRBV9